The 16 T cell receptor beta chains reported below all come from one sample, sequenced in a study of blood T cell repertoires in COVID-19. Method: immunoSEQ multiplex PCR; TCRdb's copy keeps in-frame clones and lacks some. The profile shows approximately 230,000 clones, around 88% of them singletons. Material for sequencing was PBMCs or T cells enriched from blood (not recorded which). These TCRs come from a woman in her forties or fifties with acute COVID-19.

CDR3 sequence (DNA): TGTGCCACCAGTGACCCGACAGGGGCGGATGGCTACACCTTC. It specifies CATSDPTGADGYTF. This chain connects TRBV24-1 to TRBJ1-2; 8 bases align to TRBD1. Germline values: CDR1 KGHDR, CDR2 SFDVKD. V lost 4 bases, J lost 6 bases, and 6 bases stayed unmatched. The CDR3 has 14 residues.

The chain employs TRBV3-1 (or the pseudogene TRBV3-2) and TRBJ2-1; 11 positions agree with TRBD2. This CDR3 has 15 residues. J was trimmed by 9 bases and V by 3 bases; bases with no gene match: 7. The germline CDR1 and CDR2 sequences are LGHDT and YNNKEL (reference sequence). The DNA of the CDR3 is TGTGCCAGCAGCCAGGGGCTAGCGGGAGGATCTGAGCAGTTCTTC. The encoded protein is CASSQGLAGGSEQFF.

The chain uses TRBV27 and TRBJ2-7; the match to TRBD1 covers 9 bases. This CDR3 is 13 amino acids long. Germline trimming cut 6 bases from V and 5 bases from J; bases unmatched to any gene: 5. Germline assignment: CDR1 MNHEY and CDR2 SMNVEV (reference sequence). CDR3 sequence reads: CASRDRGSHEQYF. The CDR3 DNA reads as TGTGCCAGCAGGGACAGGGGATCCCACGAGCAGTACTTC.

The chain uses TRBV11-2 and TRBJ2-3, with D maybe TRBD2 (5 bases). Germline CDR1 is SGHAT and CDR2 is FQNNGV. The CDR3 is made up of 16 amino acids. V was shortened by 1 base and J by 2 bases, with 13 bases between the two germline ends. The CDR3 is CASSLVPGRDTDTQYF. In DNA, the CDR3 is TGTGCCAGCAGCTTAGTCCCGGGAAGGGACACAGATACGCAGTATTTT. Based on the CDR3 plus reference TRBV11-2 and TRBJ2-3, the full variable domain is EAGVAQSPRYKIIEKRQSVAFWCNPISGHATLYWYQQILGQGPKLLIQFQNNGVVDDSQLPKDRFSAERLKGVDSTLKIQPAKLEDSAVYLCASSLVPGRDTDTQYFGPGTRLTVL.

The V call is TRBV24-1, the J call TRBJ1-5; 8 bases match TRBD1. The CDR3 spans 14 residues. Per germline, CDR1 KGHDR and CDR2 SFDVKD. After removal of 5 bases from V and 6 bases from J, the junction contained 5 bases not matched to a gene. In DNA, the CDR3 is TGTGCCACCAGTGGTACAGGGGGTGGTCAGCCCCAGCATTTT. It is translated as CATSGTGGGQPQHF.

The chain links TRBV19 to TRBJ2-7, with 7 nucleotides matching TRBD1. The CDR3 sequence is 16 residues long. Germline loops: CDR1 LNHDA, CDR2 SQIVND (reference sequence). J lost 0 bases, V lost 1 base, and 6 bases had no gene match. DNA of the CDR3: TGTGCCAGTAGTATAGGGCGTGGGACAGTCTCCTACGAGCAGTACTTC. This translates into CASSIGRGTVSYEQYF.

The chain links TRBV19 to TRBJ1-1; D might be TRBD1 (5 bases). Trimming pared 5 bases from V and 4 bases from J, leaving 11 bases between. This CDR3 is 13 amino acids long. Germline CDR1 is LNHDA and CDR2 is SQIVND (reference sequence). DNA of the CDR3: TGTGCCAGTAGTGGGGGGTCGGGCACTGAAGCTTTCTTT. Protein sequence: CASSGGSGTEAFF.

This chain uses TRBV18 with TRBJ1-4, with 8 nucleotides matching TRBD1. The CDR3 consists of 15 residues. The germline V gene has CDR1 KGHSH and CDR2 LQKENI. V lost 1 base to trimming and J lost 2 bases; unmatched junction nucleotides: 0. The CDR3 region is CASSPRQGTNEKLFF. In DNA form, the CDR3 reads TGTGCCAGCTCACCACGACAGGGGACTAATGAAAAACTGTTTTTT.

The J gene is TRBJ2-7, the V gene TRBV9, with TRBD1 matching 7 bases. V trimming: 0 bases; J trimming: 5 bases; junction bases outside the gene matches: 8. Germline CDR1 and CDR2: SGDLS and YYNGEE. The CDR3 spans 15 residues. The CDR3 sequence: CASSVGDPGGNEQYF. The CDR3 bases are TGTGCCAGCAGCGTAGGAGACCCAGGGGGAAACGAGCAGTACTTC.

The V gene is TRBV5-6, the J gene TRBJ2-7, with a weak D call TRBD2 (6 bases). Germline V lookup: CDR1 SGHDT, CDR2 YYEEEE. The V gene lost 3 bases and the J gene lost 7 bases, with 14 bases spanning the gap. The CDR3 totals 13 residues. The CDR3 loop reads CASSWRVEVEQYF. The CDR3 DNA reads TGTGCCAGCAGCTGGAGGGTCGAGGTTGAGCAGTACTTC.

The chain links TRBV27 to TRBJ2-5, with TRBD1 identical over 8 bases. Germline values: CDR1 MNHEY, CDR2 SMNVEV (reference sequence). The CDR3 contains 15 residues. The V and J ends lost 6 bases and 4 bases, in that order; junction bases with no gene match: 10. The CDR3 coding sequence is TGTGCCAGCAGCAGGGGACAGGTCGTGAGAGAGACCCAGTACTTC. Protein product: CASSRGQVVRETQYF.

This sequence joins TRBV28 and TRBJ1-1; TRBD1 aligns across 7 bases. CDR1 is MDHEN and CDR2 is SYDVKM in the germline V gene. Trimming at V came to 7 bases and at J to 0 bases, leaving 11 bases not matched to a gene. The CDR3 runs 16 residues. The CDR3 nucleotides are TGTGCCAGCATCCCGTCGACAGGGAAAATGAACACTGAAGCTTTCTTT. Amino acid sequence: CASIPSTGKMNTEAFF.

The V call is TRBV15, the J call TRBJ1-2; D not resolved. Germline V gene sequence: CDR1 LNHNV, CDR2 YYDKDF (reference sequence). CDR3 length: 15 amino acids. The V end lost 1 base, the J end lost 2 bases, and 11 bases lay between the germline ends. The CDR3 reads CATSRVGSLNYGYTF. The CDR3 nucleotides are TGTGCCACCAGCAGAGTGGGCAGCCTAAACTATGGCTACACCTTC.

V usage is TRBV11-2 and J usage is TRBJ1-3; no clear D gene. Looked up from germline, CDR1 is SGHAT and CDR2 is FQNNGV. There are 14 residues in the CDR3. Deletions cut 7 bases from V and 2 bases from J, with 12 bases between. The CDR3 loop is CASNPGGAGNTIYF. CDR3 bases: TGTGCCAGCAACCCGGGCGGGGCTGGAAACACCATATATTTT.

This clone was counted a single time. The chain combines TRBV7-2 with TRBJ2-6; D is unclear. Per germline, CDR1 SGHTA and CDR2 FQGNSA. Trimming removed 3 bases from V and 2 bases from J, with 8 bases in between. The CDR3 covers 15 residues. The CDR3, as DNA: TGTGCCAGCAGCTTCTCAGTAACTGGGGCCAACGTCCTGACTTTC. Translation gives CASSFSVTGANVLTF.

The V and J genes are TRBV6-5 and TRBJ1-1; D remains unclear. Per the germline V gene, CDR1 is MNHEY and CDR2 is SVGAGI. The CDR3 length is 12 residues. The V gene lost 7 bases and the J gene lost 7 bases, with 13 bases spanning the gap. The CDR3 sequence is CASKTPGGEAFF. The CDR3 DNA sequence: TGTGCCAGCAAGACCCCGGGAGGTGAAGCTTTCTTT.